Listed below are T cell receptor beta chains from one sample, sequenced in a study of blood T cells in healthy people across ages. From the 5' RACE reads, TCRdb called clonotypes with MiXCR, one entry per CDR3 protein. The repertoire includes around 1.5 million distinct CDR3 sequences, roughly 30% of them detected once, and 11% sits in the top ten. The specimen sequenced was blood. These receptors all stem from a woman aged 25 to 39 in good health. CDR3s include the opening cysteine and the closing phenylalanine or tryptophan. A D gene is named only where the DNA matches it firmly. Not all rows give a size; the values are once, few, many and, for expanded clones, a class.

j_gene: TRBJ2-7
v_gene: TRBV24-1
abundance: -
len: 13
d_gene: -
CDR3aa: CATSDLASGEQYF
CDR3nt: TGTGCCACCAGTGATTTAGCCAGTGGCGAGCAGTACTTC

j_gene: TRBJ2-7
v_gene: TRBV20-1
abundance: -
len: 14
d_gene: -
CDR3aa: CSARFGTNSYEQYF
CDR3nt: TGTAGTGCTAGATTCGGGACAAATAGCTACGAGCAGTACTTC

j_gene: TRBJ1-1
v_gene: TRBV5-1
abundance: few
len: 16
d_gene: -
CDR3aa: CASSLGHPSAAGEAFF
CDR3nt: TGCGCCAGCAGCTTGGGGCATCCGTCCGCGGCCGGGGAAGCTTTCTTT

j_gene: TRBJ2-3
v_gene: TRBV6-4
abundance: many
len: 15
d_gene: TRBD1
CDR3aa: CASKARDSYTDTQYF
CDR3nt: TGTGCCAGCAAGGCCAGGGACAGCTATACAGATACGCAGTATTTT

j_gene: TRBJ2-1
v_gene: TRBV6-4
abundance: -
len: 14
d_gene: TRBD2
CDR3aa: CASSDSGARGEQFF
CDR3nt: TGTGCCAGCAGTGATAGCGGGGCCAGGGGTGAGCAGTTCTTC

j_gene: TRBJ2-7
v_gene: TRBV12-3/TRBV12-4
abundance: few
len: 13
d_gene: -
CDR3aa: CASKYQGSHEQYF
CDR3nt: TGTGCCAGCAAGTACCAGGGGTCCCACGAGCAGTACTTC

j_gene: TRBJ2-5
v_gene: TRBV27
abundance: -
len: 15
d_gene: -
CDR3aa: CASSSTGWYGETQYF
CDR3nt: TGTGCCAGCAGTTCCACGGGCTGGTACGGCGAGACCCAGTACTTC

j_gene: TRBJ1-2
v_gene: TRBV6-5
abundance: -
len: 15
d_gene: TRBD1
CDR3aa: CASRLQVGQAYGYTF
CDR3nt: TGTGCCAGCAGGCTTCAAGTCGGACAGGCGTATGGCTACACCTTC

j_gene: TRBJ2-3
v_gene: TRBV29-1
abundance: -
len: 15
d_gene: -
CDR3aa: CSVKAPGERADTQYF
CDR3nt: TGCAGCGTTAAAGCGCCAGGGGAAAGGGCAGATACGCAGTATTTT

j_gene: TRBJ2-1
v_gene: TRBV2
abundance: -
len: 18
d_gene: TRBD2
CDR3aa: CASSDYGTSGGARNEQFF
CDR3nt: TGTGCCAGCAGTGATTACGGGACTAGCGGGGGGGCTCGTAATGAGCAGTTCTTC

j_gene: TRBJ2-1
v_gene: TRBV6-2/TRBV6-3
abundance: -
len: 13
d_gene: -
CDR3aa: CASSTPLGNEQFF
CDR3nt: TGTGCCAGCAGTACCCCCCTAGGCAATGAGCAGTTCTTC

j_gene: TRBJ2-5
v_gene: TRBV27
abundance: few
len: 14
d_gene: TRBD1
CDR3aa: CTSTPGQSQETQYF
CDR3nt: TGTACCAGCACCCCGGGACAGAGCCAAGAGACCCAGTACTTC

j_gene: TRBJ1-1
v_gene: TRBV6-1
abundance: -
len: 14
d_gene: -
CDR3aa: CASSGGPGGTEAFF
CDR3nt: TGTGCCAGCAGTGGGGGGCCGGGGGGGACTGAAGCTTTCTTT

j_gene: TRBJ2-2
v_gene: TRBV10-2
abundance: few
len: 12
d_gene: -
CDR3aa: CASGLNTGELFF
CDR3nt: TGCGCCAGCGGCCTGAACACCGGGGAGCTGTTTTTT

j_gene: TRBJ2-5
v_gene: TRBV5-1
abundance: -
len: 15
d_gene: TRBD1
CDR3aa: CASSGDRGHKETQYF
CDR3nt: TGCGCCAGCAGCGGCGATAGGGGGCATAAGGAGACCCAGTACTTC

j_gene: TRBJ2-3
v_gene: TRBV11-1
abundance: few
len: 18
d_gene: TRBD2
CDR3aa: CASTPGLAGVARVDTQYF
CDR3nt: TGTGCCAGCACCCCGGGACTAGCGGGGGTCGCGCGTGTAGATACGCAGTATTTT

j_gene: TRBJ2-7
v_gene: TRBV7-2
abundance: many
len: 13
d_gene: -
CDR3aa: CASSSDYSYEQYF
CDR3nt: TGTGCCAGCAGCTCGGATTACTCCTACGAGCAGTACTTC

j_gene: TRBJ2-1
v_gene: TRBV20-1
abundance: few
len: 12
d_gene: TRBD1
CDR3aa: CSARLLGDRQFF
CDR3nt: TGCAGTGCTAGGTTATTAGGGGACAGGCAGTTCTTC

j_gene: TRBJ1-5
v_gene: TRBV7-2
abundance: few
len: 15
d_gene: -
CDR3aa: CASSPATGSNQPQHF
CDR3nt: TGTGCCAGCAGCCCCGCGACAGGTAGCAATCAGCCCCAGCATTTT

j_gene: TRBJ2-2
v_gene: TRBV10-1
abundance: -
len: 13
d_gene: -
CDR3aa: CASNRDSASGLFF
CDR3nt: TGCGCCAGCAACCGGGACTCCGCTAGTGGGCTGTTTTTT

j_gene: TRBJ2-5
v_gene: TRBV6-2/TRBV6-3
abundance: few
len: 13
d_gene: -
CDR3aa: CASSKGLLETQYF
CDR3nt: TGTGCCAGCAGTAAGGGACTTCTGGAGACCCAGTACTTC

j_gene: TRBJ2-2
v_gene: TRBV11-2
abundance: -
len: 17
d_gene: TRBD1
CDR3aa: CASRRPGQGVKTGELFF
CDR3nt: TGTGCCAGCAGAAGGCCGGGACAGGGAGTCAAAACCGGGGAGCTGTTTTTT

j_gene: TRBJ2-5
v_gene: TRBV7-8
abundance: -
len: 14
d_gene: -
CDR3aa: CASSLGSVGGLQYF
CDR3nt: TGTGCCAGCAGCTTAGGTTCGGTTGGGGGACTGCAGTACTTC

j_gene: TRBJ2-1
v_gene: TRBV5-5
abundance: -
len: 17
d_gene: TRBD2
CDR3aa: CASSLRTSGRMFNEQFF
CDR3nt: TGTGCCAGCAGCTTAAGGACTAGCGGGAGGATGTTCAATGAGCAGTTCTTC

j_gene: TRBJ2-7
v_gene: TRBV30
abundance: -
len: 13
d_gene: -
CDR3aa: CAWRIPGPGEQYF
CDR3nt: TGTGCCTGGAGGATTCCGGGGCCAGGCGAGCAGTACTTC

j_gene: TRBJ2-7
v_gene: TRBV29-1
abundance: many
len: 13
d_gene: -
CDR3aa: CSVETDRAYEQYF
CDR3nt: TGCAGCGTCGAGACTGACAGAGCCTACGAGCAGTACTTC

j_gene: TRBJ2-7
v_gene: TRBV6-6
abundance: few
len: 12
d_gene: -
CDR3aa: CASAVQSYEQYF
CDR3nt: TGTGCCAGCGCGGTCCAATCCTACGAGCAGTACTTC

j_gene: TRBJ2-7
v_gene: TRBV13
abundance: few
len: 14
d_gene: -
CDR3aa: CASSFPDSPYEQYF
CDR3nt: TGTGCCAGCAGCTTCCCAGACTCGCCCTACGAGCAGTACTTC

j_gene: TRBJ1-2
v_gene: TRBV4-1
abundance: -
len: 15
d_gene: TRBD1
CDR3aa: CASSQAAGGEYGYTF
CDR3nt: TGCGCCAGCAGCCAAGCGGCAGGGGGCGAGTATGGCTACACCTTC

j_gene: TRBJ2-7
v_gene: TRBV4-1
abundance: few
len: 15
d_gene: TRBD1
CDR3aa: CASSQPGQGPYEQYF
CDR3nt: TGCGCCAGCAGCCAACCGGGACAGGGTCCCTACGAGCAGTACTTC

j_gene: TRBJ2-1
v_gene: TRBV20-1
abundance: -
len: 14
d_gene: -
CDR3aa: CSASPGGAGDEQFF
CDR3nt: TGCAGTGCTAGCCCCGGGGGCGCAGGGGATGAGCAGTTCTTC

j_gene: TRBJ2-5
v_gene: TRBV3-1
abundance: -
len: 15
d_gene: -
CDR3aa: CGSSSFLTTQETQYF
CDR3nt: TGTGGCAGCAGTTCCTTCTTAACTACCCAAGAGACCCAGTACTTC

j_gene: TRBJ2-7
v_gene: TRBV27
abundance: -
len: 15
d_gene: TRBD2
CDR3aa: CASSPPRGVGHEQYF
CDR3nt: TGTGCCAGCAGTCCCCCCCGGGGGGTTGGGCACGAGCAGTACTTC

j_gene: TRBJ1-1
v_gene: TRBV20-1
abundance: many
len: 11
d_gene: -
CDR3aa: CSASGGTEAFF
CDR3nt: TGCAGTGCTTCGGGGGGCACTGAAGCTTTCTTT

j_gene: TRBJ2-1
v_gene: TRBV20-1
abundance: few
len: 17
d_gene: -
CDR3aa: CSARDPARATPYNEQFF
CDR3nt: TGCAGTGCTAGAGATCCTGCGCGGGCAACTCCCTACAATGAGCAGTTCTTC

j_gene: TRBJ2-5
v_gene: TRBV3-1
abundance: many
len: 12
d_gene: -
CDR3aa: CASSRTDETQYF
CDR3nt: TGTGCCAGCAGTCGGACAGACGAGACCCAGTACTTC

j_gene: TRBJ2-7
v_gene: TRBV13
abundance: -
len: 16
d_gene: -
CDR3aa: CASSLGLGGRDHEQYF
CDR3nt: TGTGCCAGCAGCTTAGGCCTAGGCGGCAGGGACCACGAGCAGTACTTC

j_gene: TRBJ2-1
v_gene: TRBV27
abundance: -
len: 14
d_gene: TRBD1
CDR3aa: CASKDRGSYNEQFF
CDR3nt: TGTGCCAGCAAAGACAGGGGGTCCTACAATGAGCAGTTCTTC

j_gene: TRBJ2-3
v_gene: TRBV6-6
abundance: many
len: 14
d_gene: TRBD2
CDR3aa: CASTLAGETDTQYF
CDR3nt: TGTGCCAGCACCTTAGCGGGAGAAACAGATACGCAGTATTTT

j_gene: TRBJ2-1
v_gene: TRBV6-1
abundance: few
len: 17
d_gene: -
CDR3aa: CASSVGDIRSSYNEQFF
CDR3nt: TGTGCCAGCAGTGTGGGGGACATCCGGAGCTCCTACAATGAGCAGTTCTTC

j_gene: TRBJ2-3
v_gene: TRBV30
abundance: -
len: 17
d_gene: -
CDR3aa: CAWSSRIGTRDTDTQYF
CDR3nt: TGTGCCTGGAGTTCGCGGATCGGGACAAGGGACACAGATACGCAGTATTTT

j_gene: TRBJ2-2
v_gene: TRBV5-5
abundance: -
len: 14
d_gene: TRBD2
CDR3aa: CASSYGLAPGELFF
CDR3nt: TGTGCCAGCAGCTACGGACTAGCCCCCGGGGAGCTGTTTTTT

j_gene: TRBJ2-1
v_gene: TRBV27
abundance: -
len: 14
d_gene: -
CDR3aa: CASSTGHIYNEQFF
CDR3nt: TGTGCCAGCAGCACAGGGCACATTTACAATGAGCAGTTCTTC

j_gene: TRBJ2-1
v_gene: TRBV9
abundance: once
len: 14
d_gene: TRBD2
CDR3aa: CASSFSTSEDEQFF
CDR3nt: TGTGCCAGCAGCTTTTCGACTAGCGAGGATGAGCAGTTCTTC

j_gene: TRBJ2-3
v_gene: TRBV10-3
abundance: many
len: 15
d_gene: -
CDR3aa: CAISEFLEGTDTQYF
CDR3nt: TGTGCCATCAGTGAGTTCCTGGAAGGCACAGATACGCAGTATTTT

j_gene: TRBJ1-2
v_gene: TRBV29-1
abundance: few
len: 11
d_gene: -
CDR3aa: CSVLENYGYTF
CDR3nt: TGCAGCGTTCTGGAGAACTATGGCTACACCTTC

j_gene: TRBJ2-2
v_gene: TRBV4-1
abundance: few
len: 17
d_gene: TRBD2
CDR3aa: CASSQSVAGVNTGELFF
CDR3nt: TGCGCCAGCAGCCAAAGTGTAGCGGGAGTGAACACCGGGGAGCTGTTTTTT

j_gene: TRBJ2-3
v_gene: TRBV6-5
abundance: few
len: 13
d_gene: TRBD2
CDR3aa: CASLAGEEDTQYF
CDR3nt: TGTGCCAGCCTAGCGGGAGAGGAGGATACGCAGTATTTT

j_gene: TRBJ2-7
v_gene: TRBV9
abundance: -
len: 16
d_gene: -
CDR3aa: CASSPRSIAERNEQYF
CDR3nt: TGTGCCAGCAGCCCCCGGTCGATAGCGGAGCGAAACGAGCAGTACTTC

j_gene: TRBJ2-3
v_gene: TRBV20-1
abundance: -
len: 14
d_gene: TRBD2
CDR3aa: CGARPGGATDTQYF
CDR3nt: TGCGGTGCTAGACCCGGGGGGGCCACAGATACGCAGTATTTT

j_gene: TRBJ1-1
v_gene: TRBV7-9
abundance: few
len: 12
d_gene: -
CDR3aa: CASSLLLDRAFF
CDR3nt: TGTGCCAGCAGCCTCCTCTTGGACAGAGCTTTCTTT

j_gene: TRBJ1-1
v_gene: TRBV29-1
abundance: -
len: 15
d_gene: TRBD1
CDR3aa: CSSDEPRDRDTEAFF
CDR3nt: TGCAGCTCAGACGAGCCCCGGGACAGGGACACTGAAGCTTTCTTT